The clone carrying this T cell receptor beta chain was counted once. Its antigen remains unknown. The study gave focal radiation plus ipilimumab CTLA-4 blockade to patients with chemo-refractory metastatic non-small-cell lung cancer. Method: immunoSEQ multiplex PCR; TCRdb's copy keeps in-frame clones and lacks some. The table shows approximately 70,000 clones, with roughly four fifths occurring only once. The record originates from a study of radiotherapy plus CTLA-4 blockade in lung cancer. Study-wide findings and caveats: Together with interferon-beta, which increased in serum after radiation, early dynamic changes in blood T cell clones were reportedly the best predictors of response. TCR clones originating in tumors grew in number in blood after radiotherapy plus ipilimumab.

This CDR3 contains 14 residues. V shed 5 bases, J shed 4 bases, and the junction held 5 bases outside the gene matches. Germline CDR1 reads SEHNR; CDR2 reads FQNEAQ (reference sequence). The TCR was taken from a human donor with non-small cell lung cancer whose response to radiotherapy plus ipilimumab could not be evaluated. Some clones in this sample may be carry-over from other donors' samples. The chain couples TRBV7-9 to TRBJ1-3; 7 nucleotides agree with TRBD1. Source: peripheral blood, taken from a patient treated with radiotherapy plus ipilimumab. The CDR3 DNA reads TGTGCCAGCAGCCGAGACAGGGCCGGAAACACCATATATTTT. Amino acids: CASSRDRAGNTIYF.